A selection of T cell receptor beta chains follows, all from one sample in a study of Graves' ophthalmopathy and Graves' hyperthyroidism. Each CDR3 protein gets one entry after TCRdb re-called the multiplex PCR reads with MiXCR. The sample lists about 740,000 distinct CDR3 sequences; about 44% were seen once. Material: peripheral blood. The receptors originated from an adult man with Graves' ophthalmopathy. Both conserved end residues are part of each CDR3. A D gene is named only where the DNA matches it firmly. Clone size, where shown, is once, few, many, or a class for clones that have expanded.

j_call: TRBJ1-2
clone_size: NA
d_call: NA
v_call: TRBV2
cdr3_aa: CASSLGVSGNYGYTF
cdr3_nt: TGTGCCAGCAGCTTAGGGGTATCCGGGAACTATGGCTACACCTTC

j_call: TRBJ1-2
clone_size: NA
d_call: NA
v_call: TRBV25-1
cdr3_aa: CASSLGQQSGYTF
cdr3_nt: TGTGCCAGCAGTTTGGGGCAACAGAGCGGCTACACCTTC

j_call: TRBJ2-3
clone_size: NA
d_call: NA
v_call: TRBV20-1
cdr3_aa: CSAGILGFGTDTQYF
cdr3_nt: TGCAGTGCTGGTATCCTAGGTTTTGGCACAGATACGCAGTATTTT

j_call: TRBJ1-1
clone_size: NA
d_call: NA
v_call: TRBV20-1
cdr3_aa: CSASPMNTEAFF
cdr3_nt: TGCAGTGCCTCCCCTATGAACACTGAAGCTTTCTTT

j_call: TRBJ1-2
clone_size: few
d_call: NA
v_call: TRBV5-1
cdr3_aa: CASSFDRSYGYTF
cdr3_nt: TGCGCCAGCAGCTTCGACAGGTCCTATGGCTACACCTTC

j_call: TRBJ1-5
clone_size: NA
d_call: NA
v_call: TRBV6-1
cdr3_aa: CASSQDQTGSYSNQPQHF
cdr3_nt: TGTGCCAGCAGCCAAGATCAAACGGGGAGTTATAGCAATCAGCCCCAGCATTTT

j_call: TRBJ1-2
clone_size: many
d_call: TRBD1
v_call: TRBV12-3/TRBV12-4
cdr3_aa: CASSLAFGQGADYGYTF
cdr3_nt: TGTGCCAGCAGTTTAGCATTCGGACAGGGGGCGGACTATGGCTACACCTTC

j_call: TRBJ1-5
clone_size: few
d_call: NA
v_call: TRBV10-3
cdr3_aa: CASSEMGTNNQPQHF
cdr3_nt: TGTGCCAGCAGTGAAATGGGGACAAACAATCAGCCCCAGCATTTT

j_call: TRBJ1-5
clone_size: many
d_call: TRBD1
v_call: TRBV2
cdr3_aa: CASSPDRGNSNQPQHF
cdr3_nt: TGTGCCAGCAGCCCGGACAGGGGTAATAGCAATCAGCCCCAGCATTTT

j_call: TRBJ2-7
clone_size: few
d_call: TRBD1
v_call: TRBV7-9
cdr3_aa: CASSPRTGRSEEQYF
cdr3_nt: TGTGCCAGCAGCCCCCGGACAGGGCGGTCGGAAGAGCAGTACTTC

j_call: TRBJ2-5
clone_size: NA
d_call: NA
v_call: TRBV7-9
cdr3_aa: CASSRRPQETQYF
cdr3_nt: TGTGCCAGCAGCCGTAGACCCCAAGAGACCCAGTACTTC

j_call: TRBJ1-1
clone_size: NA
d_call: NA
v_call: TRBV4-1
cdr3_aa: CASSQDGRVRNTEAFF
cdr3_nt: TGCGCCAGCAGCCAAGATGGAAGGGTACGGAACACTGAAGCTTTCTTT

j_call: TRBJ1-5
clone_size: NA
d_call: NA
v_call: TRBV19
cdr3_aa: CASSTGEGRNQPQHF
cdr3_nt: TGTGCCAGTAGCACGGGGGAGGGTCGGAATCAGCCCCAGCATTTT

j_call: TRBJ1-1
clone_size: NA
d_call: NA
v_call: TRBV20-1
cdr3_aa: CSARDPLGEVDTEAFF
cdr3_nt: TGCAGTGCTAGAGACCCCCTAGGGGAGGTCGACACTGAAGCTTTCTTT

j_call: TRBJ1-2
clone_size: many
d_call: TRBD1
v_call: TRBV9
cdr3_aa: CASSLGTVGDGYTF
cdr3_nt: TGTGCCAGCAGCCTAGGGACAGTGGGGGATGGCTACACCTTC

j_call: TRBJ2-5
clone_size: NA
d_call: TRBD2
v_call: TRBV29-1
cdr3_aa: CSVASGTTGTQYF
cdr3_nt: TGCAGCGTTGCCAGCGGGACCACCGGGACCCAGTACTTC

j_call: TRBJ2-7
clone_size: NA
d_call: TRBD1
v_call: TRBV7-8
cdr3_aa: CASSLDRGPQSYEQHF
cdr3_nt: TGTGCCAGCAGCTTGGACAGGGGACCGCAATCCTACGAGCAGCACTTC

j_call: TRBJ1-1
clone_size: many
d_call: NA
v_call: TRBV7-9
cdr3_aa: CASSRDTNTEAFF
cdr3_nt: TGTGCCAGCAGTCGGGACACGAACACTGAAGCTTTCTTT

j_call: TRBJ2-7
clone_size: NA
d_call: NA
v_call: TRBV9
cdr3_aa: CASKDSSTREQYF
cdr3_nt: TGTGCCAGCAAGGATTCCTCAACTCGCGAGCAGTACTTC

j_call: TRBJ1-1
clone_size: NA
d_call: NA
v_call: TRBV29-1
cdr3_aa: CSVVGAFF
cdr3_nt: TGCAGCGTTGTGGGGGCTTTCTTT

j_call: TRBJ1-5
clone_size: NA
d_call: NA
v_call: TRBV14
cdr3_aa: CASSQDRGYSNQPQHF
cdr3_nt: TGTGCCAGCAGCCAAGATAGGGGATATAGCAATCAGCCCCAGCATTTT

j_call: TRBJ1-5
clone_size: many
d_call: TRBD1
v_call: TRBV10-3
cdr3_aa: CAISGTGRHQPQHF
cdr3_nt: TGTGCCATCAGTGGGACAGGGCGTCATCAGCCCCAGCATTTT

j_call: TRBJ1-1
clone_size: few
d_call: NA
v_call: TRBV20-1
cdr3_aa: CSARGGIMNTEAFF
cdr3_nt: TGCAGTGCTAGAGGTGGGATCATGAACACTGAAGCTTTCTTT